This is a list of T cell receptor beta chains from one sample in a study of control samples from healthy donors and cancer patients. The repertoire was sequenced with immunoSEQ multiplex PCR; TCRdb's copy has only in-frame clones and lacks some. Seen here are roughly 45,000 clones, around 86% observed once, and the top ten hold less than 3.5%. Sequencing was performed on PBMCs. The receptors shown here come from a woman between 50 and 59 years old with lung cancer. CDR3s include the opening cysteine and the closing phenylalanine or tryptophan. D genes are given only for firm matches. Not every row has a clone size; where given, it reads once, few, many or a size class.

J gene: TRBJ1-1; clone size: once; V gene: TRBV6-5; D gene: -; CDR3 DNA: TGTGCCAGCAGTCCAGAGACACTGAACACTGAAGCTTTCTTT; CDR3 protein: CASSPETLNTEAFF
J gene: TRBJ1-1; clone size: -; V gene: TRBV4-2; D gene: -; CDR3 DNA: TGTGCCAGCAGCCAAGCACGTCGGAACACTGAAGCTTTCTTT; CDR3 protein: CASSQARRNTEAFF
J gene: TRBJ2-7; clone size: -; V gene: TRBV12-3/TRBV12-4; D gene: TRBD1; CDR3 DNA: TGTGCCAGCACCAGACAGGGCCCCTACGAGCAGTACTTC; CDR3 protein: CASTRQGPYEQYF
J gene: TRBJ1-2; clone size: -; V gene: TRBV2; D gene: -; CDR3 DNA: TGTGCCAGCAGTGAATTCAGGGGTGACTATGGCTACACCTTC; CDR3 protein: CASSEFRGDYGYTF
J gene: TRBJ2-7; clone size: -; V gene: TRBV18; D gene: TRBD1; CDR3 DNA: TGTGCCAGCTCCCCGACAGGGTCATCCTACGAGCAGTACTTC; CDR3 protein: CASSPTGSSYEQYF
J gene: TRBJ2-5; clone size: -; V gene: TRBV6-5; D gene: -; CDR3 DNA: TGTGCCAGCACCGCAAAAGAGACCCAGTACTTC; CDR3 protein: CASTAKETQYF
J gene: TRBJ2-1; clone size: -; V gene: TRBV7-2; D gene: TRBD1; CDR3 DNA: TGTGCCAGCAGCCTGACAGGGTCCTACAATGAGCAGTTCTTC; CDR3 protein: CASSLTGSYNEQFF
J gene: TRBJ1-5; clone size: -; V gene: TRBV28; D gene: TRBD1; CDR3 DNA: TGTGCCAGCAGTACCGGGACAGGTTGGCAGCCCCAGCATTTT; CDR3 protein: CASSTGTGWQPQHF
J gene: TRBJ2-2; clone size: once; V gene: TRBV6-6; D gene: -; CDR3 DNA: TGTGCCAGCAGTTACCTCCGCGGGGCCACCGGGGAGCTGTTTTTT; CDR3 protein: CASSYLRGATGELFF
J gene: TRBJ1-1; clone size: -; V gene: TRBV18; D gene: -; CDR3 DNA: TGTGCCAGCTCACCATCCATACGGAACACTGAAGCTTTCTTT; CDR3 protein: CASSPSIRNTEAFF
J gene: TRBJ1-1; clone size: -; V gene: TRBV4-1; D gene: -; CDR3 DNA: TGCGCCAGCAGCCAGGGGGCGGCCACTGAAGCTTTCTTT; CDR3 protein: CASSQGAATEAFF
J gene: TRBJ1-1; clone size: -; V gene: TRBV7-9; D gene: -; CDR3 DNA: TGTGCCAGCAGCTTAGAAATTGGCCTCCGTACTGAAGCTTTCTTT; CDR3 protein: CASSLEIGLRTEAFF